This record concerns one T cell receptor (beta chain) sequence. This clone's antigen is unknown. Per-base qualities were not stored, and no clone one base away is much larger. The source of the sample is a study of Ad26.COV2.S vaccination and SARS-CoV-2 variants (dated by TCRdb to 2020 to 2023). Study-level background: Vaccine-arm donors came from COV1001, a multicentre, randomized, double-blind, placebo-controlled phase I-IIa trial of Ad26.COV2.S in healthy adults. Ad26.COV2.S was given intramuscularly at 5x10^10 or 1x10^11 viral particles, as a single shot or as two shots 56 days apart. Sequencing of the TCRbeta repertoire served to evaluate the specificity and breadth of SARS-CoV-2-reactive T cell receptors following Ad26.COV2.S vaccination. The TCR-sequenced set comprised about 32 samples: some 20 Ad26.COV2.S vaccine recipients, 5 placebo recipients and 8 SARS-CoV-2 convalescent individuals. Trial participants were randomized into five groups of five: low-dose or high-dose Ad26.COV2.S given once or twice, or placebo on both occasions. Investigators did not know the trial group allocation while performing experiments and assessing outcomes.

The immunoSEQ Assay was the method used to sequence TCRbeta CDR3 regions. After extraction, genomic DNA underwent amplification by bias-controlled multiplex PCR, followed by high-throughput sequencing. On the study's bioinformatics: Collapsing and filtering of sequences were performed to quantify the absolute abundance of each unique TCRbeta CDR3 region. T cell fraction was estimated by normalization of TCRbeta template counts to usable DNA, with usable DNA being measured through amplification of reference genes present in all nucleated cells. Repertoire TCRs were annotated as SARS-CoV-2-specific by exact matching of V gene, CDR3 amino acid sequence and J gene to a known reactive TCR set. MIRA supplied the reference SARS-CoV-2 TCR set, which was filtered for enrichment in COVID-19-positive ImmuneCODE repertoires so that public or cross-reactive TCRs were removed. Using the MIRA antigens, annotated TCRs were further analysed by specific ORF or by position within an ORF. Breadth was defined as the number of annotated unique rearrangements divided by the total number of unique productive rearrangements, and depth was defined as the summed frequency of the annotated unique rearrangements. Two-sided Wilcoxon rank-sum tests were used to compare TCR breadth between groups. Not all clones reach the TCRdb copy of this immuneACCESS table, which keeps in-frame sequences only. Checked studies attribute under half of the gap to unresolved V genes and leave the rest unexplained. The V and J calls and clone size were taken over from that table, and D and trimming were inferred from the DNA. The sample table lists around 250,000 clones, approximately 90% of them with a count of one. Of the sample, roughly 3% falls within the top ten clones.

V and J lose 0 bases and 4 bases, and a span of 9 bases separates them. According to the germline V gene, CDR1 reads SGDLS and CDR2 reads YYNGEE. Its CDR3 holds 14 amino acids, cysteine through phenylalanine. The entry retains the CDR3 DNA only, 42 bases that are in frame from base 1. Sample treatment or condition, as interpreted from the label and publication: roughly 20 received Ad26.COV2.S at low or high dose, single or two shots; 5 received placebo; per-sample allocation not given. Repertoires of vaccine and placebo recipients were sequenced from samples taken on day 63 after the first injection. In Cohort 1b, 25 or so adults aged 18-55 years were enrolled at a single site in Boston, USA, between 29 July and 7 August 2020. Ad26.COV2.S consisted of a replication-incompetent adenovirus type 26 vector by which a prefusion-stabilized SARS-CoV-2 spike protein from the original Wuhan strain was expressed.

Summary of the overall study and its limitations: Compared with placebo recipients, Ad26.COV2.S recipients showed higher spike-specific TCR breadth (P = 0.0014). It was noted by the authors that total T cell responses may have been underestimated by the TCR breadth and depth analyses. Vaccine and placebo recipients had similar non-spike TCR breadth, a finding consistent with the vaccine containing only spike. The study lacked the statistical power to compare responses across vaccine doses or regimens. After vaccination, substantial breadth of spike-specific CD8+ and CD4+ T cell responses was reported.

Sequencing was performed on peripheral blood, taken in a trial of Ad26.COV2.S vaccine versus placebo. The sequence came from a person aged 18-65 years who received the Ad26.COV2.S COVID-19 vaccine or a placebo. The rearrangement joined TRBV9 to TRBJ2-3, with no confidently assigned D gene. The CDR3 protein sequence reads: CASSVGGIADTQYF. Here is the DNA: TGTGCCAGCAGCGTAGGTGGGATTGCAGATACGCAGTATTTT.